One and the same sample provided the 9 T cell receptor beta chains below, sequenced in a study of CD8 T cells in ankylosing spondylitis. Their specific antigens are unknown. Points from the study as a whole: Apparently characteristic of ankylosing spondylitis blood was a TCR beta motif (about eight highly homologous variants).

One entry per CDR3 protein results from TCRdb running MiXCR on the 5' RACE reads. The table has over 700,000 distinct CDR3 sequences, 15% to 20% seen once. Sequencing was performed on blood, either unsorted or a sorted T cell fraction (not recorded which). The receptors originated from a male donor with ankylosing spondylitis.

The sample holds a few counts of this clonotype. V gene TRBV20-1 combines with J gene TRBJ2-7, with 7 nucleotides matching TRBD2. This CDR3 has 13 residues. V shed 0 bases, J shed 7 bases, and the junction held 6 bases outside the gene matches. Germline V gene data show CDR1 as DFQATT and CDR2 as SNEGSKA (reference sequence). The CDR3 DNA reads TGCAGTGCTAGAGAGCGGGGGTCGTGGGAGCAGTACTTC. Translation gives CSARERGSWEQYF.

This clonotype occurred a few times. The chain couples TRBV10-3 to TRBJ1-5, with 12 bases lining up with TRBD1. V trimming: 3 bases; J trimming: 0 bases; junction bases outside the gene matches: 6. Germline-derived CDR1 and CDR2 are ENHRY and SYGVKD. CDR3 length: 18 amino acids. In DNA form, the CDR3 reads TGTGCCATCAGTGAAGGGACAGGGGGCCCATATAGCAATCAGCCCCAGCATTTT. Translating it yields CAISEGTGGPYSNQPQHF.

The J gene is TRBJ2-7, the V gene TRBV13; D may correspond to TRBD1 or TRBD2 (5 bases each). CDR3 length equals 15 residues. The germline V and J ends were trimmed by 6 bases and 2 bases, with 17 bases remaining between them. Germline V CDR1 and CDR2: PRHDT, FYEKMQ (reference sequence). CDR3 in DNA: TGTGCCAGCAGTTTCGTTCGGGACGGGACCTACGAGCAGTACTTC. Protein sequence: CASSFVRDGTYEQYF.

The rearrangement uses TRBV20-1 and TRBJ2-1, with D hard to call. Germline lookup yields CDR1 DFQATT and CDR2 SNEGSKA (reference sequence). V lost 4 bases to trimming and J lost 9 bases, with 16 bases between them. The CDR3 extends over 13 amino acids. DNA of the CDR3: TGCAGTGCTACCGAGTACCCAGAAGCTGAGCAGTTCTTC. It codes for CSATEYPEAEQFF.

The V call is TRBV4-3, the J call TRBJ1-6, with 7 bases lining up with TRBD1. This CDR3 contains 14 residues. V lost 4 bases and J lost 10; bases outside the gene matches: 7. Germline V lookup: CDR1 LGHNA, CDR2 YSLEER. The CDR3 here is CASSPRQGPSPLHF. In DNA form, the CDR3 reads TGCGCCAGCAGCCCCCGACAGGGTCCCTCACCCCTCCACTTT.

This clonotype was seen a handful of times. This chain connects TRBV9 to TRBJ2-1; 8 nucleotides match TRBD2. The germline V gene has CDR1 SGDLS and CDR2 YYNGEE. This CDR3 is built from 12 residues. Unmatched junction bases numbered 2, after V lost 0 bases and J lost 12 bases. Here the CDR3 reads CASSVEAGGQFF. The DNA for the CDR3 is TGTGCCAGCAGCGTAGAGGCGGGAGGGCAGTTCTTC. Supplemented by reference TRBV9 and TRBJ2-1, the full variable domain reads DSGVTQTPKHLITATGQRVTLRCSPRSGDLSVYWYQQSLDQGLQFLIQYYNGEERAKGNILERFSAQQFPDLHSELNLSSLELGDSALYFCASSVEAGGQFFGPGTRLTVL.

The chain has TRBV12-3 or TRBV12-4 and TRBJ1-2; maybe TRBD1 (6 bases). The CDR3 contains 13 residues. Trimming cost V 6 bases and J 7 bases, with 15 bases left between them. CDR3 nucleotides: TGTGCCAGCAGGGTCGGACAGAAGGGTGGCTACACCTTC. It encodes CASRVGQKGGYTF.

The chain couples TRBV15 to TRBJ1-4; the D gene is possibly TRBD1 (5 bases). CDR1 LNHNV and CDR2 YYDKDF come from the germline V gene (reference sequence). V lost 1 base to trimming and J lost 6 bases, with 15 bases between them. The CDR3 contains 16 residues. DNA of the CDR3: TGTGCCACCAGCAGAGGGGGCGGGGCCCTCTATGAAAAACTGTTTTTT. Its protein is CATSRGGGALYEKLFF.

The chain recombines TRBV12-3 or TRBV12-4 with TRBJ1-1; D is perhaps TRBD1 (6 bases). V shed 4 bases and J shed 5 bases, with 14 bases lying between them. The CDR3 has 14 amino acids. Written as DNA, the CDR3 is TGTGCCAGCAGTTGGGTCTGGGGGCGGACTGAAGCTTTCTTT. Its translation is CASSWVWGRTEAFF.